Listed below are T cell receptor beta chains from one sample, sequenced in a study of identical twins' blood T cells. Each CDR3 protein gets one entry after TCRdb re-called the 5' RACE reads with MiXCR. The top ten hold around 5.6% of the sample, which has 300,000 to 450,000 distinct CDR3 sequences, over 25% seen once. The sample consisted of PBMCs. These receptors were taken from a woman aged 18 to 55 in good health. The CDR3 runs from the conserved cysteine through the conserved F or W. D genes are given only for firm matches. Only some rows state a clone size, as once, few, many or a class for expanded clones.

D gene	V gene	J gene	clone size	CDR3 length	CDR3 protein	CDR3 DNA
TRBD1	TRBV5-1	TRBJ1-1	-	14	CASSLGRGLTEAFF	TGCGCCAGCAGCTTGGGCAGGGGGCTAACTGAAGCTTTCTTT
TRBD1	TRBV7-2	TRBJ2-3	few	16	CASSPATGGWADTQYF	TGTGCCAGCAGCCCCGCGACAGGGGGCTGGGCAGATACGCAGTATTTT
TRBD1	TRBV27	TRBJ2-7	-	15	CASSLDRGAPYEQYF	TGTGCCAGCAGTTTAGACAGGGGGGCCCCCTACGAGCAGTACTTC
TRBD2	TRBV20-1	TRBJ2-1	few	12	CSARGLAGEQFF	TGCAGTGCTAGGGGACTAGCGGGAGAGCAGTTCTTC
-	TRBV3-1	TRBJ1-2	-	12	CACEGPNYGYTF	TGTGCCTGCGAGGGGCCCAACTATGGCTACACCTTC
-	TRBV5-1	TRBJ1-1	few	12	CASSMLQGEAFF	TGCGCCAGCAGCATGTTACAGGGCGAAGCTTTCTTT
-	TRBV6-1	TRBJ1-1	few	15	CASSEHRVGVTEAFF	TGTGCCAGCAGTGAACACAGGGTAGGGGTCACTGAAGCTTTCTTT
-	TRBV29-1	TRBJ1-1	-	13	CSVRAAGTTEAFF	TGCAGCGTCAGAGCGGCTGGGACCACTGAAGCTTTCTTT
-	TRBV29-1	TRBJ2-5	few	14	CSTVRLQDGETQYF	TGCAGCACTGTCCGCTTACAGGATGGAGAGACCCAGTACTTC
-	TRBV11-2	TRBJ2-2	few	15	CASSLRVLNTGELFF	TGTGCCAGCAGCTTAAGGGTTTTGAACACCGGGGAGCTGTTTTTT
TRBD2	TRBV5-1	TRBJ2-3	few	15	CASSRLAGAIDTQYF	TGCGCCAGCAGCCGACTAGCGGGTGCCATCGATACGCAGTATTTT
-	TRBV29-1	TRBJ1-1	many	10	CSVDMTEAFF	TGCAGCGTGGACATGACTGAAGCTTTCTTT
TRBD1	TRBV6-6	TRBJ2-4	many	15	CASSVGQGAGNIQYF	TGTGCCAGCAGTGTCGGACAGGGGGCTGGAAACATTCAGTACTTC
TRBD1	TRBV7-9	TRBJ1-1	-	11	CASSLDRGAFF	TGTGCCAGCAGCTTAGACAGGGGAGCTTTCTTT
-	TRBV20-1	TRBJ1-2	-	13	CSARPLPNYGYTF	TGCAGTGCTAGACCCCTCCCTAACTATGGCTACACCTTC
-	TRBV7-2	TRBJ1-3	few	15	CASSFRISGGNTIYF	TGTGCCAGCAGCTTTCGGATCTCTGGAGGAAACACCATATATTTT
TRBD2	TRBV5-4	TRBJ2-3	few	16	CASSLGLAGASSSQYF	TGTGCCAGCAGCTTGGGACTAGCGGGAGCGTCCAGTTCGCAGTATTTT
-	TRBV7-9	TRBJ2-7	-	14	CASSLAEGRGVQYF	TGTGCCAGCAGCTTAGCTGAAGGGCGCGGTGTGCAGTACTTC
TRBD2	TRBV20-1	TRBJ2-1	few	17	CSASGTSGTLSYNEQFF	TGCAGTGCTAGTGGGACTAGCGGGACTCTCTCCTACAATGAGCAGTTCTTC
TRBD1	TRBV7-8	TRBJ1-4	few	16	CASNVGIGTVGEKLFF	TGTGCCAGCAACGTAGGAATTGGGACAGTTGGTGAAAAACTGTTTTTT
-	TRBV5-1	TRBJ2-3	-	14	CASSLSLTTDTQYF	TGCGCCAGCAGCTTGTCGTTAACAACAGATACGCAGTATTTT
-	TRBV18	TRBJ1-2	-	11	CASSPSDGYTF	TGTGCCAGCTCACCATCGGATGGCTACACCTTC
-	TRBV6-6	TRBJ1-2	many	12	CASRGTDYGYTF	TGTGCCAGCAGGGGGACGGACTATGGCTACACCTTC
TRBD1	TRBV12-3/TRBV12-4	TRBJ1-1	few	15	CASSPQGQSNTEAFF	TGTGCCAGCAGTCCCCAGGGACAGTCGAACACTGAAGCTTTCTTT
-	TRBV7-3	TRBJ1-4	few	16	CASSLTGDPTNEKLFF	TGTGCCAGCAGCTTAACCGGGGACCCAACTAATGAAAAACTGTTTTTT
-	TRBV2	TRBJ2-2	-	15	CASSGLAINTGELFF	TGTGCCAGCAGTGGGCTAGCGATTAACACCGGGGAGCTGTTTTTT
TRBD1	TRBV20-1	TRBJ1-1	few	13	CSAREQGGTEAFF	TGCAGTGCTAGGGAACAGGGGGGAACTGAAGCTTTCTTT
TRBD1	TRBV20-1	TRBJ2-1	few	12	CSAWTGVHEQFF	TGCAGTGCCTGGACAGGGGTACATGAGCAGTTCTTC
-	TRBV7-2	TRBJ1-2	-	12	CASTSRDYGYTF	TGTGCCAGCACCTCACGGGACTATGGCTACACCTTC
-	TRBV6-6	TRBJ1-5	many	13	CASDPLDNQPQHF	TGTGCCAGCGACCCACTCGACAATCAGCCCCAGCATTTT
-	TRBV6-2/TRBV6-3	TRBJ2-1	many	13	CASRSSSYNEQFF	TGTGCCAGCAGAAGTAGCTCCTACAATGAGCAGTTCTTC
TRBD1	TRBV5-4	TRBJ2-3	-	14	CATGRTGDTDTQYF	TGTGCCACTGGAAGGACAGGGGACACAGATACGCAGTATTTT
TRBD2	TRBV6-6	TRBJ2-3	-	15	CASSWTSGRADTQYF	TGTGCCAGCAGTTGGACTAGCGGGAGGGCCGATACGCAGTATTTT